This record covers a single T cell receptor (beta chain). V lost 2 bases, J lost 8 bases, and 15 bases lay in between. Germline V lookup: CDR1 MNHNY, CDR2 SVGAGI (reference sequence). This CDR3 is 15 amino acids long. TCRdb's table, derived via immunoSEQ multiplex PCR, lists solely in-frame clones and lacks some. Of roughly 100,000 clones in the sample, around 89% are singletons; the top ten hold more than 6.5%. Relapse was seen in all patients after autologous stem cell transplantation, and brentuximab vedotin exposure was variable. This sample stems from a study of PD-1 blockade in classical Hodgkin lymphoma.

This receptor was obtained from a human donor with classical Hodgkin lymphoma. The chain has TRBV6-6 and TRBJ1-4, with D possibly TRBD1 on 5 matching bases. The sample consisted of peripheral blood mononuclear cells (PBMCs), taken before the second cycle of nivolumab. CDR3 bases: TGTGCCAGCAGTTACCCTACGGGGGGGGGAGAAAAACTGTTTTTT. It encodes CASSYPTGGGEKLFF.